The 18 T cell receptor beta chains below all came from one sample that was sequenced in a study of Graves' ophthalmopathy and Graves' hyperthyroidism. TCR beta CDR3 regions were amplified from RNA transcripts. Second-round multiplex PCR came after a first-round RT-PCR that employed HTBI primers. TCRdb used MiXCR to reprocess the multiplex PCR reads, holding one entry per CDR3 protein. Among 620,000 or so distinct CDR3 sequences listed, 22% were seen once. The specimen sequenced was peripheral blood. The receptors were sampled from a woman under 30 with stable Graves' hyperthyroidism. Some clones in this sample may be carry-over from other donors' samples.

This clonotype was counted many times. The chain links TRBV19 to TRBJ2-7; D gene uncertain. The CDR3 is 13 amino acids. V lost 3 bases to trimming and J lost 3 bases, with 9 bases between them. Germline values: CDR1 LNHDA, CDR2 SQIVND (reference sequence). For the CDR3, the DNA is TGTGCCAGTAGTATCGGGCTCAACTACGAGCAGTACTTC. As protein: CASSIGLNYEQYF.

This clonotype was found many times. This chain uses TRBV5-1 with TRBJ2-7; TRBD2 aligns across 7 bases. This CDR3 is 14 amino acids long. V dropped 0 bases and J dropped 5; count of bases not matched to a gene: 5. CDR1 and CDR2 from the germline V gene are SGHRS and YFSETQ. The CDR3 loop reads CASSLGTRSDEQYF. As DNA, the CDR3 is TGCGCCAGCAGCTTGGGGACTAGATCTGACGAGCAGTACTTC.

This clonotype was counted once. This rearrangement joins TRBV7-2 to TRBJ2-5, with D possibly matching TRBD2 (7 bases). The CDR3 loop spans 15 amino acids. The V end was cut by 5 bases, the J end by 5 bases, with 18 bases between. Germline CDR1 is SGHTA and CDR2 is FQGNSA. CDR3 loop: CASSPLGGRGETQYF. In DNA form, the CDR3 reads TGTGCCAGCAGCCCGTTGGGTGGGAGGGGGGAGACCCAGTACTTC.

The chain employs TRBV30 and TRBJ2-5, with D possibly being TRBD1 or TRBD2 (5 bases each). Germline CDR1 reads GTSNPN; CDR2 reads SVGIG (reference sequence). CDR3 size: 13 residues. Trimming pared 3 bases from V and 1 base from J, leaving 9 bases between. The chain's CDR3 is CAWRRDGQETQYF. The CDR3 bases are TGTGCCTGGAGAAGGGACGGCCAAGAGACCCAGTACTTC.

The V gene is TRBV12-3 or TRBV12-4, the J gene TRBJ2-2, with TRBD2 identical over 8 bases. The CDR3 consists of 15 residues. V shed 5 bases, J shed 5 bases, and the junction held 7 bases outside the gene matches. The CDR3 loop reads CASSPSGSRTGELFF. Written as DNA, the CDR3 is TGTGCCAGCAGTCCAAGCGGGAGTAGGACCGGGGAGCTGTTTTTT.

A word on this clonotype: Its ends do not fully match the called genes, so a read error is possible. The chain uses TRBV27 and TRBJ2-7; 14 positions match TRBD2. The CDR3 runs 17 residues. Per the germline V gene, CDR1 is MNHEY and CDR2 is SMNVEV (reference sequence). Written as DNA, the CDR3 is TGTGCCAGCAGCCTGGGACTAGCGGGAGTCTACTCCTACGATCAGTACTTC. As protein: CASSLGLAGVYSYDQYF.

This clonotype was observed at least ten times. In DNA, the CDR3 is TGTGCCATCAGTGACCCGGGTACAGGGTGGTACGAGCAGTACTTC. It yields the protein CAISDPGTGWYEQYF. The chain joins TRBV10-3 to TRBJ2-7; possible D gene TRBD1, 6 bases. Germline assignment: CDR1 ENHRY and CDR2 SYGVKD. CDR3 length: 15 amino acids. Trimming took off 3 bases at V and 4 bases at J, with 16 bases between the two ends.

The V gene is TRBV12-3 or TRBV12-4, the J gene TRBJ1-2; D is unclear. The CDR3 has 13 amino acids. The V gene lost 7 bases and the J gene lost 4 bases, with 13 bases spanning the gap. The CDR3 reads CASTPDGSYGYTF. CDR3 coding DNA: TGTGCCAGCACCCCTGACGGATCCTATGGCTACACCTTC.

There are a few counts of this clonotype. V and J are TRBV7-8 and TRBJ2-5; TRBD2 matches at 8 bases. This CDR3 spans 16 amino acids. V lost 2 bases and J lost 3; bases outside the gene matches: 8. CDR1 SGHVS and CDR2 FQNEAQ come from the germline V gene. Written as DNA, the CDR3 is TGTGCCAGCAGCTTATCGCGGGGGGACCCAAAAGAGACCCAGTACTTC. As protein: CASSLSRGDPKETQYF.

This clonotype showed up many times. CDR3 DNA sequence: TGCGCCAGCAGCTTGGACGAGGGCGAGCAGTACTTC. Its translation: CASSLDEGEQYF. The chain links TRBV5-1 to TRBJ2-7; D perhaps matches TRBD2 (5 bases). CDR1 and CDR2 from the germline V gene are SGHRS and YFSETQ. The CDR3 runs to 12 residues. The ends were cut back, 0 bases at V and 6 bases at J, with 7 bases in the middle. The full variable domain, completed using reference TRBV5-1 and TRBJ2-7, is KAGVTQTPRYLIKTRGQQVTLSCSPISGHRSVSWYQQTPGQGLQFLFEYFSETQRNKGNFPGRFSGRQFSNSRSEMNVSTLELGDSALYLCASSLDEGEQYFGPGTRLTVT.

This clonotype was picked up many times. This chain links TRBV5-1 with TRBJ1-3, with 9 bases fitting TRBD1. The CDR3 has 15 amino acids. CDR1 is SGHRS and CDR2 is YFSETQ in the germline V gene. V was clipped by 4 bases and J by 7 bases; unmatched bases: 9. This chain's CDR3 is CASSQGQGGRNTIYF. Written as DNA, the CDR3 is TGCGCCAGCAGCCAGGGACAGGGCGGCAGGAACACCATATATTTT.

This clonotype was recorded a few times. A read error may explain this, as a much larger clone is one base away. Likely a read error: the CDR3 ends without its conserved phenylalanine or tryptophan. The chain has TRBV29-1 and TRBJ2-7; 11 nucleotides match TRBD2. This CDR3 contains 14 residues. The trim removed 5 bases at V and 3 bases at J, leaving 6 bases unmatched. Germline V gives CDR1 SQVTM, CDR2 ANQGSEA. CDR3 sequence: CSVTLGTSGYEQYL. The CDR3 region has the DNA TGCAGCGTTACCCTAGGGACTAGCGGCTACGAGCAGTACCTC.

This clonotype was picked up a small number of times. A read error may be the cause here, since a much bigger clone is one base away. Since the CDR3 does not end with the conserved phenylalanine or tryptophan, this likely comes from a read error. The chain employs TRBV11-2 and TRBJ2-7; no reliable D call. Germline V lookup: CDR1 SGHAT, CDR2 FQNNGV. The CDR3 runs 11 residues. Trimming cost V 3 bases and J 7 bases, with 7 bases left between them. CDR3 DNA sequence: TGTGCCAGCAGCTTTATGGATGAGCAGTACTTG. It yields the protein CASSFMDEQYL.

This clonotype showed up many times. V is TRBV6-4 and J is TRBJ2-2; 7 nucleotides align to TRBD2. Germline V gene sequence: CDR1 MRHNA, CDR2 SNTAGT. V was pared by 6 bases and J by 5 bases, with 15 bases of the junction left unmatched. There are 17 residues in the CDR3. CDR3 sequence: CASRAEGRRGSTGELFF. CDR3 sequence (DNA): TGTGCCAGCAGGGCCGAAGGTCGGCGGGGGTCTACCGGGGAGCTGTTTTTT.

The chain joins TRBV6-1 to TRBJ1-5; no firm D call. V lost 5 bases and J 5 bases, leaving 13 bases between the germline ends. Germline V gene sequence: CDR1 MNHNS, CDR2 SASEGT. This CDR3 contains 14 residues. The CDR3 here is CASSRWTSDQPQHF. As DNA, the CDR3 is TGTGCCAGCAGTCGATGGACTTCGGATCAGCCCCAGCATTTT.

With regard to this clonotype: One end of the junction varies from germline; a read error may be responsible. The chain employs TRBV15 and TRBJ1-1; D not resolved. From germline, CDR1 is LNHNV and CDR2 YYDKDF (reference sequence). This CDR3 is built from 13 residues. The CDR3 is CATSVLGDTDAFF. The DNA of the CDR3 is TGTGCCACCAGCGTACTGGGAGACACTGATGCTTTCTTT. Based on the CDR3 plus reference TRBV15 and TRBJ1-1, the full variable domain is DAMVIQNPRYQVTQFGKPVTLSCSQTLNHNVMYWYQQKSSQAPKLLFHYYDKDFNNEADTPDNFQSRRPNTSFCFLDIRSPGLGDTAMYLCATSVLGDTDAFFGQGTRLTVV.

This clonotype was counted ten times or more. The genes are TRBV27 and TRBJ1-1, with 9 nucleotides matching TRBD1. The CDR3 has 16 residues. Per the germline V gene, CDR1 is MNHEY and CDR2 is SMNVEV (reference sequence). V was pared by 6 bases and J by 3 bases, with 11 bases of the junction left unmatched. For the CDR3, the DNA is TGTGCCAGCAGGCGAGACAGGGGGTTTCGTGACACTGAAGCTTTCTTT. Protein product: CASRRDRGFRDTEAFF.

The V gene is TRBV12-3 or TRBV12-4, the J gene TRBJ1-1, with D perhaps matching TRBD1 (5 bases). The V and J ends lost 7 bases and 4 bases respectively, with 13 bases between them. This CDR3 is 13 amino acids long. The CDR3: CASILWGGTEAFF. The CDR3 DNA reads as TGTGCCAGCATCCTGTGGGGGGGCACTGAAGCTTTCTTT.